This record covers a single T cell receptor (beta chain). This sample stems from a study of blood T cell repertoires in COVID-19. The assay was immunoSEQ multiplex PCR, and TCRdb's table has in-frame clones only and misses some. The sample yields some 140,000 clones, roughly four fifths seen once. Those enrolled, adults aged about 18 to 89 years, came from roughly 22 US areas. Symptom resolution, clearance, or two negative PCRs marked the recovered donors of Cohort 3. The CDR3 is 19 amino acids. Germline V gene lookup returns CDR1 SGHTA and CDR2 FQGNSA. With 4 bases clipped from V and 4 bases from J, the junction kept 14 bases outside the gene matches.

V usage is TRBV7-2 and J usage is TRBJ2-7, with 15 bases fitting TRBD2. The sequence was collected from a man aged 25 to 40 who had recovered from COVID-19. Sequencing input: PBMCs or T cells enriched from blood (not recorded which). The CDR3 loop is CASSSPRKGLAGGPYEQYF. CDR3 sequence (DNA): TGTGCCAGCAGCTCCCCCCGAAAAGGACTAGCGGGAGGGCCGTACGAGCAGTACTTC.